These T cell receptor beta chains were read from a single sample in a study of cytomegalovirus exposure and HLA in healthy donors. The data were produced by immunoSEQ multiplex PCR, yet TCRdb's version contains in-frame clones alone and is incomplete. The table records some 95,000 clones, 60% to 80% of them present only once. Material for sequencing was PBMCs. The receptors stem from a female donor in good health and CMV-seronegative. Both conserved end residues are part of each CDR3. Fields, in order: CDR3 length, clone size, J gene, V gene, D gene, CDR3 DNA, CDR3 protein. A D gene is named only where the DNA matches it firmly. The size entry is marked missing in some rows and otherwise reads once, few, many or a size class.

length: 14
size: few
J: TRBJ2-1
V: TRBV5-1
D: NA
DNA: TGCGCCAGCAGCTTACTAAGAGGGGGGGATGAGCAGTTCTTC
CDR3: CASSLLRGGDEQFF

length: 15
size: NA
J: TRBJ1-5
V: TRBV28
D: TRBD1
DNA: TGTGCCAGCAGTCTTCCCGGACAGGGGCCTCAGCCCCAGCATTTT
CDR3: CASSLPGQGPQPQHF

length: 14
size: few
J: TRBJ2-7
V: TRBV7-2
D: NA
DNA: TGTGCCAGCGGGGTTGGCGGGTCCTCCTACGAGCAGTACTTC
CDR3: CASGVGGSSYEQYF

length: 15
size: NA
J: TRBJ1-4
V: TRBV15
D: TRBD1
DNA: TGTGCCACCAGCAGTAGACAGGGCAACAATGAAAAACTGTTTTTT
CDR3: CATSSRQGNNEKLFF

length: 14
size: few
J: TRBJ2-7
V: TRBV28
D: TRBD1
DNA: TGTGCCAGCAGTTACCCCACAGGGGCTTACGAGCAGTACTTC
CDR3: CASSYPTGAYEQYF

length: 11
size: NA
J: TRBJ1-4
V: TRBV20-1
D: NA
DNA: TGCAGTGCCCTACGTTATGAAAAACTGTTTTTT
CDR3: CSALRYEKLFF

length: 15
size: NA
J: TRBJ1-1
V: TRBV13
D: TRBD1
DNA: TGTGCCAGCAGCGGACAGGGTAGGGCGAACGCTGAAGCTTTCTTT
CDR3: CASSGQGRANAEAFF

length: 16
size: few
J: TRBJ2-2
V: TRBV19
D: NA
DNA: TGTGCCAGTAGTAAATCCACAGGACCCACGACCGGGGAGCTGTTTTTT
CDR3: CASSKSTGPTTGELFF

length: 14
size: NA
J: TRBJ2-3
V: TRBV4-3
D: NA
DNA: TGCGCCAGCAGCCAAGATCGGGGGTTAGGTACGCAGTATTTT
CDR3: CASSQDRGLGTQYF

length: 16
size: NA
J: TRBJ2-7
V: TRBV6-5
D: NA
DNA: TGTGCCAGCAGTTCCCCGGACAGAGGAGGCTCCTACGAGCAGTACTTC
CDR3: CASSSPDRGGSYEQYF

length: 15
size: NA
J: TRBJ2-5
V: TRBV6-1
D: TRBD2
DNA: TGTGCCAGCAACGGTCTAGCGGGAACTCAAGAGACCCAGTACTTC
CDR3: CASNGLAGTQETQYF

length: 17
size: NA
J: TRBJ2-1
V: TRBV18
D: TRBD2
DNA: TGTGCCAGCTCACAATTTACTAGCGGGGACTTCTACAATGAGCAGTTCTTC
CDR3: CASSQFTSGDFYNEQFF

length: 14
size: NA
J: TRBJ1-1
V: TRBV4-2
D: NA
DNA: TGTGCCAGCAGCCAATCGGGGAGGAACACTGAAGCTTTCTTT
CDR3: CASSQSGRNTEAFF

length: 12
size: NA
J: TRBJ1-2
V: TRBV28
D: NA
DNA: TGTGCCAGCAGTTTATCTACAGGCGGCTACACCTTC
CDR3: CASSLSTGGYTF

length: 15
size: NA
J: TRBJ2-7
V: TRBV6-6
D: NA
DNA: TGTGCCAGCAGTAATCCCCGGACTGTAACCTACGAGCAGTACTTC
CDR3: CASSNPRTVTYEQYF

length: 12
size: NA
J: TRBJ2-3
V: TRBV19
D: NA
DNA: TGTGCCAGCCGGGGGTCGACAGATACGCAGTATTTT
CDR3: CASRGSTDTQYF

length: 15
size: NA
J: TRBJ1-1
V: TRBV13
D: TRBD1
DNA: TGTGCCAGCAGCTTAAGGGGACAGGGGGCTGCTGAAGCTTTCTTT
CDR3: CASSLRGQGAAEAFF

length: 16
size: NA
J: TRBJ2-3
V: TRBV25-1
D: TRBD2
DNA: TGTGCCAGCAGTGAAATGACTAGCGGGGGGCTGGATACGCAGTATTTT
CDR3: CASSEMTSGGLDTQYF

length: 11
size: few
J: TRBJ2-3
V: TRBV7-9
D: TRBD2
DNA: TGTGCCTTGGGGGGGACAGATACGCAGTATTTT
CDR3: CALGGTDTQYF

length: 13
size: few
J: TRBJ2-7
V: TRBV11-2
D: TRBD1
DNA: TGTGCCAGCAGCCTACAGGGGGCTCGGGAGCAGTACTTC
CDR3: CASSLQGAREQYF

length: 15
size: NA
J: TRBJ1-2
V: TRBV6-5
D: TRBD1
DNA: TGTGCCAGCAGCCCCGGCGGGGGACAGGGCGCTGGCTACACCTTC
CDR3: CASSPGGGQGAGYTF

length: 16
size: NA
J: TRBJ2-3
V: TRBV30
D: NA
DNA: TGTGCCTGGACTTCAAAGGACAGTACTAGGCCAGATACGCAGTATTTT
CDR3: CAWTSKDSTRPDTQYF

length: 17
size: NA
J: TRBJ2-4
V: TRBV2
D: NA
DNA: TGTGCCAGCAGTGAAGGAGGGGGATGGGGGCGAGAGGACATTCAGTACTTC
CDR3: CASSEGGGWGREDIQYF

length: 13
size: NA
J: TRBJ1-3
V: TRBV27
D: NA
DNA: TGTGCCAGCAGTTTATCGTCGGGAAACACCATATATTTT
CDR3: CASSLSSGNTIYF

length: 15
size: NA
J: TRBJ2-1
V: TRBV9
D: NA
DNA: TGTGCCAGCAGCGTAGAAGAGCGTCGATACAATGAGCAGTTCTTC
CDR3: CASSVEERRYNEQFF

length: 14
size: NA
J: TRBJ1-1
V: TRBV7-9
D: NA
DNA: TGTGCCAGCAGCTTAGTGGGCGGAGGGGCTGAAGCTTTCTTT
CDR3: CASSLVGGGAEAFF

length: 13
size: NA
J: TRBJ1-1
V: TRBV5-1
D: NA
DNA: TGCGCCAGCAGCTTAGCACAGTTCACTGAAGCTTTCTTT
CDR3: CASSLAQFTEAFF

length: 16
size: NA
J: TRBJ2-7
V: TRBV7-9
D: TRBD1
DNA: TGTGCCAGCAGCGAACCCCGACAGGGGGATCTCTACGAGCAGTACTTC
CDR3: CASSEPRQGDLYEQYF

length: 15
size: NA
J: TRBJ2-7
V: TRBV2
D: NA
DNA: TGTGCCAGCAGTCGGGGACAAACGAGCTCCTACGAGCAGTACTTC
CDR3: CASSRGQTSSYEQYF

length: 15
size: NA
J: TRBJ1-5
V: TRBV5-8
D: NA
DNA: TGTGCCAGCAGCTTGGCAGGGACATTCGATCAGCCCCAGCATTTT
CDR3: CASSLAGTFDQPQHF

length: 13
size: few
J: TRBJ1-2
V: TRBV27
D: NA
DNA: TGTGCCAGCAGTTGGGGCGGTAACTATGGCTACACCTTC
CDR3: CASSWGGNYGYTF

length: 12
size: NA
J: TRBJ2-1
V: TRBV2
D: NA
DNA: TGTGCCAGCGAGGCGGGAAGCAATGAGCAGTTCTTC
CDR3: CASEAGSNEQFF

length: 16
size: NA
J: TRBJ1-3
V: TRBV5-1
D: NA
DNA: TGCGCCAGCAGCCCAGGGCCGTACGACTCTGGAAACACCATATATTTT
CDR3: CASSPGPYDSGNTIYF

length: 16
size: NA
J: TRBJ2-1
V: TRBV4-1
D: NA
DNA: TGCGCCAGCAGCCAAGAAACAGCTAGCCTTCGGGGTGAGCAGTTCTTC
CDR3: CASSQETASLRGEQFF

length: 19
size: NA
J: TRBJ2-6
V: TRBV7-3
D: TRBD1
DNA: TGTGCCAGCAGCTCAATGGACAGGTCCCCCCACTCTGGGGCCAACGTCCTGACTTTC
CDR3: CASSSMDRSPHSGANVLTF

length: 13
size: NA
J: TRBJ1-5
V: TRBV7-8
D: NA
DNA: TGTGCCAGCAGCTTAGCGAGTGGTCAGCCCCAGCATTTT
CDR3: CASSLASGQPQHF

length: 16
size: once
J: TRBJ2-1
V: TRBV6-1
D: TRBD2
DNA: TGTGCCAGCAGTGAAGGGGGAGGGCTACTCTACAATGAGCAGTTCTTC
CDR3: CASSEGGGLLYNEQFF

length: 16
size: NA
J: TRBJ2-2
V: TRBV30
D: NA
DNA: TGTGCCCGAGTAGAATTCTCGGGACTGGGGACCGGGGAGCTGTTTTTT
CDR3: CARVEFSGLGTGELFF

length: 17
size: NA
J: TRBJ2-1
V: TRBV5-1
D: NA
DNA: TGCGCCAGCAGCTTGAAGGTGAGCAGGGAATCCTTGGCCGAGCAGTTCTTC
CDR3: CASSLKVSRESLAEQFF

length: 14
size: few
J: TRBJ1-6
V: TRBV5-6
D: NA
DNA: TGTGCCAGCAGCTTGAACCAGGGCCGGTCACCCCTCCACTTT
CDR3: CASSLNQGRSPLHF

length: 13
size: NA
J: TRBJ1-3
V: TRBV7-7
D: NA
DNA: TGTGCTAGCAGCTTATACTCTGGAAACACCATATATTTT
CDR3: CASSLYSGNTIYF

length: 15
size: NA
J: TRBJ1-6
V: TRBV15
D: TRBD1
DNA: TGTGCCACCAGCACGGAGGGGACAGGGTATTCACCCCTCCACTTT
CDR3: CATSTEGTGYSPLHF

length: 15
size: NA
J: TRBJ2-3
V: TRBV5-1
D: TRBD2
DNA: TGCGCCAGCAGCTTGGTAGCGGGTGGCGTAGATACGCAGTATTTT
CDR3: CASSLVAGGVDTQYF

length: 10
size: NA
J: TRBJ2-1
V: TRBV10-3
D: NA
DNA: TGTGCCATCGGCAACAATGAGCAGTTCTTC
CDR3: CAIGNNEQFF